Presented here are 9 T cell receptor beta chains from one specimen sequenced in a study of cytomegalovirus exposure and HLA in healthy donors. PCR was performed using 60 Vbeta and 13 Jbeta primers. The repertoire was sequenced with immunoSEQ multiplex PCR; TCRdb's copy has only in-frame clones and lacks some. Of about 85,000 clones in the sample, about 70% are singletons; the top ten hold about 2%. Material: PBMCs. These receptors all come from a young man in good health and CMV-seronegative.

DNA of the CDR3: TGTGCCAGCAGCTTACTCCGGACAGGGGGCCCCTACGAGCAGTACTTC. It encodes CASSLLRTGGPYEQYF. The gene calls are TRBV7-9 and TRBJ2-7; 11 nucleotides align to TRBD1. The CDR3 totals 16 residues. J gave up 2 bases and V 2 bases, and 5 bases lay outside the gene matches. Germline V lookup: CDR1 SEHNR, CDR2 FQNEAQ (reference sequence).

This clone was found a few times. The rearrangement links TRBV7-9 to TRBJ2-5; possible D gene TRBD1, 6 bases. This CDR3 comprises 14 residues. Germline CDR1 reads SEHNR; CDR2 reads FQNEAQ (reference sequence). Trimming took off 2 bases at V and 2 bases at J, with 9 bases between the two ends. The CDR3 DNA follows: TGTGCCAGCAGCTTATGGACAGTACAAGAGACCCAGTACTTC. It yields the protein CASSLWTVQETQYF.

This clone was counted only a few times. The rearrangement uses TRBV7-2 and TRBJ2-7, with TRBD1 as a possible D gene (6 bases). V was shortened by 0 bases and J by 2 bases, with 8 bases between the two germline ends. CDR3 length: 14 residues. Per the germline V gene, CDR1 is SGHTA and CDR2 is FQGNSA. The CDR3 loop is CASSLAGAAYEQYF. Here the CDR3 DNA reads TGTGCCAGCAGCTTAGCGGGGGCCGCCTACGAGCAGTACTTC.

The count of this clone is one. This chain joins TRBV6-5 and TRBJ1-2, with a weak D call TRBD1 (6 bases). The CDR3 has 13 amino acids. Germline V gene lookup returns CDR1 MNHEY and CDR2 SVGAGI. V gave up 6 bases and J gave up 4 bases, with 12 bases separating them. The CDR3 spells CASRAGQPYGYTF. Here the CDR3 DNA reads TGTGCCAGCAGAGCCGGACAGCCCTATGGCTACACCTTC.

CDR3 sequence: CATSFSGQRYEQYF. The CDR3 coding sequence is TGTGCCACCAGTTTCTCGGGACAGAGATACGAGCAGTACTTC. The chain links TRBV15 to TRBJ2-7; 7 bases match TRBD1. The V and J ends lost 6 bases and 4 bases, in that order; junction bases with no gene match: 9. The CDR3 contains 14 residues. Germline V gives CDR1 LNHNV, CDR2 YYDKDF (reference sequence).

CDR3 in DNA: TGTGCCAGCATCGGGACAGTAGGCGATCAGCCCCAGCATTTT. Its protein is CASIGTVGDQPQHF. The genes are TRBV28 and TRBJ1-5; 7 bases are shared with TRBD1. The CDR3 spans 14 residues. The J segment lost 5 bases and the V segment lost 7 bases, leaving 8 bases of the junction unmatched. CDR1 is MDHEN, CDR2 SYDVKM, per germline. The variable domain in full, with the rest retrieved from reference TRBV28 and TRBJ1-5, is DVKVTQSSRYLVKRTGEKVFLECVQDMDHENMFWYRQDPGLGLRLIYFSYDVKMKEKGDIPEGYSVSREKKERFSLILESASTNQTSMYLCASIGTVGDQPQHFGDGTRLSIL.

At least ten counts were recorded for this clone. The chain recombines TRBV5-4 with TRBJ2-2, with 7 nucleotides matching TRBD1. V shed 10 bases and J 5 bases; nucleotides not matched to a gene: 8. Germline loops: CDR1 SGHNT, CDR2 YYREEE (reference sequence). This CDR3 spans 13 amino acids. This CDR3 is CAPSQGETGELFF. CDR3 DNA sequence: TGTGCCCCCTCCCAGGGGGAGACCGGGGAGCTGTTTTTT. Filled out from reference TRBV5-4 and TRBJ2-2, the complete variable domain reads ETGVTQSPTHLIKTRGQQVTLRCSSQSGHNTVSWYQQALGQGPQFIFQYYREEENGRGNFPPRFSGLQFPNYSSELNVNALELDDSALYLCAPSQGETGELFFGEGSRLTVL.

The chain employs TRBV5-6 and TRBJ2-7; possibly TRBD1 for D (5 bases). Germline-derived CDR1 and CDR2 are SGHDT and YYEEEE. CDR3 length: 16 amino acids. Trimming stripped 3 bases from V and 2 bases from J, with 18 bases between. In nucleotides, the CDR3 is TGTGCCAGCAGCTCCCGGACACCCCTTGTACCCTACGAGCAGTACTTC. It specifies CASSSRTPLVPYEQYF.

On this clone: The junction differs from germline at one of its ends, possibly a read error. The chain employs TRBV7-2 and TRBJ1-1; unclear D gene. This CDR3 spans 13 amino acids. In germline, CDR1 is SGHTA, CDR2 FQGNSA. CDR3 residues: CASSFLENSEAFF. The CDR3 bases are TGTGCCAGCAGCTTCCTTGAGAACTCTGAAGCTTTCTTT.